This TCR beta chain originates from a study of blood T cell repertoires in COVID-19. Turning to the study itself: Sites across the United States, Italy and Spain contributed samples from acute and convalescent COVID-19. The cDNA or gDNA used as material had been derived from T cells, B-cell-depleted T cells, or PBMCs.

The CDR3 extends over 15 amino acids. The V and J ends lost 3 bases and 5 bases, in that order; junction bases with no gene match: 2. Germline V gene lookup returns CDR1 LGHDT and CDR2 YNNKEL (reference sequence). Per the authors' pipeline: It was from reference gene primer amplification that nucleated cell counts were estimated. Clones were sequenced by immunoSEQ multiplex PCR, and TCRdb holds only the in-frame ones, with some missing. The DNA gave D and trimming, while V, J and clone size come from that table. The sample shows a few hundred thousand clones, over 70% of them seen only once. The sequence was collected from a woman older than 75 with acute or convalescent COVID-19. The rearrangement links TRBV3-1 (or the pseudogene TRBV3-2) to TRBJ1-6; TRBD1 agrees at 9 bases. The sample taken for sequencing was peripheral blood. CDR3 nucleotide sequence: TGTGCCAGCAGCCAGGGACAGGGACATAATTCACCCCTCCACTTT. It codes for CASSQGQGHNSPLHF.